This paragraph covers one TCR beta chain sequence. The table lists this clonotype with many counts. What antigen it recognizes has not been identified. The input lacks base qualities; no much larger clone sits a single base away. Sequences SGHAT (CDR1) and FQNNGV (CDR2) are obtained from the germline V gene. Unmatched junction bases come to 15, with V trimmed by 4 bases and J by 5 bases. Reading from cysteine to phenylalanine, the CDR3 counts 18 amino acids. Left in the record is the CDR3 DNA by itself, 54 bases read in frame from the first base. Every donor in the study was a healthy Caucasian. Miltenyi CD45RO+ enrichment and human naive T-cell isolation kits were used to isolate memory (CD45RO+) and naive T cells from PBMC. The data derive from a study of identical twins (dated by TCRdb to the mid-2010s). Describing the broader study: To test whether fetal clonotypes persist, this study deep-sequenced TCR alpha and beta repertoires from monozygotic twins, from unrelated adults of various ages, and from cord blood. Replicate twin experiments were performed at different times using different library preparation protocols to rule out contamination.

Library preparation employed 5' RACE. Sequenced on an Illumina HiSeq 2000. Template switching introduced a universal primer binding site; the final cDNA contained a unique molecular identifier, enabling accurate counting of TCR cDNA molecules. Specific primers in the conserved constant-segment region were used to synthesize first-strand cDNA for TCR alpha and beta chains. To control for contamination, every cDNA library was double barcoded, receiving both a SMART-Mk sample barcode and Illumina barcodes. TruSeq adapter sequences and Illumina sample barcodes were added in two successive PCR steps. The Illumina HiSeq platform was used with custom primers to sequence TCR alpha and beta cDNA libraries. In the authors' own workflow: MiGEC processed the raw reads to extract unique molecular identifiers, while MiXCR was used to determine the CDR3 positions. For each individual, recombination models were inferred using an EM algorithm with the repgenHMM and IGoR tools. Shared clonotype analysis was performed with the tcR package in R, normalizing sharing by the product of cloneset sizes. Out-of-frame nonproductive sequences were analyzed to study raw recombination free of thymic and clonal selection effects. Clones were called with MiXCR by TCRdb after fastp trimmed the public reads at Q25, and only in-frame beta chains were retained. Every distinct CDR3 protein forms one entry, paired with its most common genes and DNA. None of the V and J calls come from the authors' own analysis; TCRdb made them. The sample data list around 160,000 distinct CDR3 sequences, and roughly 3.3% of these were observed just once. The biggest ten clones account for 8.1% of the sample.

General conclusions and limits of the study: Conclusions relied on cross-sectional statistical analysis, since the same donors could not be followed over many years. Out-of-frame TCR alpha sequences shared between twins showed an excess of low generation-probability sequences compared with coincidental sharing between unrelated individuals. Zero-insertion analyses could be partly confounded by invariant T cells such as MAIT and iNKT, though diverse VJ usage argued against such confounding for most clonotypes. Abundant cord blood beta clonotypes carried fewer insertions; young adult naive repertoires showed a weaker similar trend, while memory repertoires showed none. Recombination models systematically underestimated out-of-frame TCR alpha sharing in monozygotic twins but agreed with sharing between unrelated individuals. A weaker excess of twin sharing was found in beta out-of-frame sequences because the signal-to-noise ratio was lowered by fewer shared sequences.

The specimen was memory T cells sorted from blood. The cell subset or site label on this specimen signifies: CD45RO+ enriched T cells. This receptor was identified in a man aged 18 to 29 in good health. Recombination connected TRBV11-2 to TRBJ2-5; 11 bases in the junction line up with TRBD2. The nucleotide sequence is TGTGCCAGCAGCTCTCCACTAGCGGGAGCTACCGGGGGCGAGACCCAGTACTTC. The encoded protein is CASSSPLAGATGGETQYF.